A single T cell receptor beta chain is shown here with its context. The source of the sample is a study of patients and donors after allogeneic stem cell transplantation. TCRdb independently ran MiXCR on the RT-PCR reads; one entry per CDR3 protein. The data hold about a million distinct CDR3 sequences, with approximately 19% observed a single time. The CDR3 has 14 residues. Germline assignment: CDR1 SGHRS and CDR2 YFSETQ. The V and J ends lost 4 bases and 8 bases, in that order; junction bases with no gene match: 6. The V gene is TRBV5-1, the J gene TRBJ2-1; 10 bases fit TRBD2. The source of this sequence is a human donor who was either an allogeneic HSCT recipient or a stem cell or donor lymphocyte infusion donor (not recorded which). It is not recorded whose cells these are; they may come from a transplant donor. Material for sequencing was blood, either unsorted or a sorted T cell fraction (not recorded which). The DNA for the CDR3 is TGCGCCAGCAGCACGGGACTAGCGCGCGATGAGCAGTTCTTC. Translation: CASSTGLARDEQFF.